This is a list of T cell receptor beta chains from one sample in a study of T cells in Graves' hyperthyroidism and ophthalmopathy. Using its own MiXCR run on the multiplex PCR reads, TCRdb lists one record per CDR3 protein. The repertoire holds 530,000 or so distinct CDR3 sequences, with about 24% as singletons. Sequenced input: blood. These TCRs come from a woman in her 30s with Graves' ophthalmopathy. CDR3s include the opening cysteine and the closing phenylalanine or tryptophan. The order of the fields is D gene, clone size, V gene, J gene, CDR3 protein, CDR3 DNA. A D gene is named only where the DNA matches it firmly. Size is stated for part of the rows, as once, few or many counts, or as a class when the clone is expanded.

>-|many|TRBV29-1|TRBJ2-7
CSVVVAGAHEQYF
TGCAGCGTTGTTGTAGCAGGGGCCCACGAGCAGTACTTC
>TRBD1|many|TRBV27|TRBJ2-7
CASSALDRVYEQYF
TGTGCCAGCAGTGCCCTGGACAGGGTGTACGAGCAGTACTTC
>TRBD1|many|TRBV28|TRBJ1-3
CASRGDRGSGNTIYF
TGTGCCAGCAGGGGGGACAGGGGCTCCGGAAACACCATATATTTT
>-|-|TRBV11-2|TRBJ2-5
CASSLAGKETQYF
TGTGCCAGCAGCTTGGCCGGCAAAGAGACCCAGTACTTC
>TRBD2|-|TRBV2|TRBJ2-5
CASSDLGLAGVETQYF
TGTGCCAGCAGTGATCTAGGACTAGCGGGAGTAGAGACCCAGTACTTC
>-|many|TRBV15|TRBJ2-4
CATMIGLLAKNIQHF
TGTGCCACCATGATAGGTCTACTAGCCAAAAACATTCAGCACTTC
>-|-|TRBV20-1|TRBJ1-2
CSARALGYYGYTF
TGCAGTGCTAGGGCCCTAGGGTACTATGGCTACACCTTC
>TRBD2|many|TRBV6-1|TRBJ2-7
CASSGQGLAGGYYEQYF
TGTGCCAGCAGTGGCCAAGGACTAGCGGGGGGATACTACGAGCAGTACTTC
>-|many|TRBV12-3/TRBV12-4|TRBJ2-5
CASSLWQEETQYF
TGTGCCAGCAGTTTGTGGCAAGAAGAGACCCAGTACTTC
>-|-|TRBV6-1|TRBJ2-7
CASSESHSSYEQYF
TGTGCCAGCAGTGAAAGCCACAGCTCCTACGAGCAGTACTTC
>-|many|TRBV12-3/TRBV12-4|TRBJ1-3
CASRVREAGNTIYF
TGTGCCAGCAGAGTCAGGGAGGCGGGAAACACCATATATTTT
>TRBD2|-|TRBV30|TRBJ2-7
CAWSVVAGGPYEQYF
TGTGCCTGGAGTGTTGTAGCGGGAGGACCCTACGAGCAGTACTTC
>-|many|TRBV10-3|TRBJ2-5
CAISEMKGAAQETQYF
TGTGCCATCAGTGAGATGAAAGGGGCAGCCCAAGAGACCCAGTACTTC
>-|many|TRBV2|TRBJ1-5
CASNELPNQPQHF
TGTGCCAGCAACGAGCTCCCCAATCAGCCCCAGCATTTT
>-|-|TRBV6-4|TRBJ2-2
CASSAREAGELFF
TGTGCCAGCAGTGCGAGAGAAGCTGGGGAGCTGTTTTTT
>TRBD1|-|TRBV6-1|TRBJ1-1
CASIFARTGRTEAFF
TGTGCCAGCATATTTGCTCGGACAGGTAGAACTGAAGCTTTCTTT
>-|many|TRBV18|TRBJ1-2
CASSPPGVNYGYTF
TGTGCCAGCTCACCGCCAGGGGTTAACTATGGCTACACCTTC
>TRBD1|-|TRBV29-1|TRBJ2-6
CSVFYRDRGTGANVLTF
TGCAGCGTTTTTTACCGGGACAGGGGAACTGGGGCCAACGTCCTGACTTTC
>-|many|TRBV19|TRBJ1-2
CASSELRQVGYTF
TGTGCCAGTAGTGAATTACGACAGGTTGGCTACACCTTC
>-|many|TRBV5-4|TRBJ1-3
CASSLGEVGNTIYF
TGTGCCAGCAGCTTGGGGGAGGTGGGAAACACCATATATTTT
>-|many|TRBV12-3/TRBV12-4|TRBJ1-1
CASSFHHLMNTEAFF
TGTGCCAGCAGCTTTCATCACCTTATGAACACTGAAGCTTTCTTT
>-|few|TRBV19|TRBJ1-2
CASSIPEAYGYTF
TGTGCCAGTAGTATACCTGAGGCCTATGGCTACACCTTC
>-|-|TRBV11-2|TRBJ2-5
CASSPLFLRETQYF
TGTGCCAGCAGCCCCTTGTTCCTGAGAGAGACCCAGTACTTC
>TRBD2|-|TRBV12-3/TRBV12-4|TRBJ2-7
CASSSGTSGVAYEQYF
TGTGCCAGCAGTTCCGGGACTAGCGGGGTGGCCTACGAGCAGTACTTC
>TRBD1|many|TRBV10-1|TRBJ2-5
CASSESGTGGQETQYF
TGCGCCAGCAGTGAGTCAGGGACAGGGGGTCAAGAGACCCAGTACTTC
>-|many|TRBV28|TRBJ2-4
CASSTPFRGEGKNIQYF
TGTGCCAGCAGTACTCCCTTCCGGGGAGAGGGCAAAAACATTCAGTACTTC
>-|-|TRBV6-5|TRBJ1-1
CVSERTEAFF
TGTGTCAGCGAACGGACTGAAGCTTTCTTT
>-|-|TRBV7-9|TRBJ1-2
CASSLAPEYGHTF
TGTGCCAGCAGCTTAGCGCCGGAGTATGGCCACACCTTC
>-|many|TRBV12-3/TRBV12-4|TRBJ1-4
CASSLRTANEKLFF
TGTGCCAGTAGCCTACGGACGGCTAATGAAAAACTGTTTTTT
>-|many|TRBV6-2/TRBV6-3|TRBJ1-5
CASSYVRGREPQHF
TGTGCCAGCAGTTACGTGCGGGGGAGGGAGCCCCAGCATTTT
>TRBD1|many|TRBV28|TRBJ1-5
CASSLSRGGLVQPQHF
TGTGCCAGCAGTTTATCACGAGGGGGCCTTGTTCAGCCCCAGCATTTT
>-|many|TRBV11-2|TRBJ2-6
CASSLRTAISGANVLTF
TGTGCCAGCAGCTTAAGGACAGCCATCTCTGGGGCCAACGTCCTGACTTTC
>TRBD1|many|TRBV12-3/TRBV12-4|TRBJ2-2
CASSFFRQGGTGELFF
TGTGCCAGCAGTTTTTTTCGACAGGGTGGAACCGGGGAGCTGTTTTTT
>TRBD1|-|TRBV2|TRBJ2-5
CASRTGVETQYF
TGTGCCAGCAGGACAGGGGTGGAGACCCAGTACTTC
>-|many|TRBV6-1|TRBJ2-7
CASRETDYYEQYF
TGTGCCAGCAGAGAGACAGATTACTACGAGCAGTACTTC
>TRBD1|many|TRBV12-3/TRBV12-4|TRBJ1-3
CASSPADRDGNTIYF
TGTGCCAGCAGTCCCGCCGACAGGGACGGAAACACCATATATTTT
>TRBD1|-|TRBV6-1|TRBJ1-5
CASRPGQGQPQHF
TGTGCCAGCAGGCCCGGACAGGGCCAGCCCCAGCATTTT
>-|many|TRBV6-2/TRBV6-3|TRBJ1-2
CASSLQGTIGYTF
TGTGCCAGCAGTTTGCAGGGGACTATTGGCTACACCTTC
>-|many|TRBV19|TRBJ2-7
CASSKDTAYEQYF
TGTGCCAGTAGTAAGGACACCGCCTACGAGCAGTACTTC
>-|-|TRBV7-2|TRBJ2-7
CASSKLRDGEQYF
TGTGCCAGCAGCAAACTCCGGGACGGCGAGCAGTACTTC